The rows below give T cell receptor beta chains drawn from one sample of a study of immune evolution from preneoplasia to lung adenocarcinoma. TCRdb keeps only in-frame clones here, not all; method: immunoSEQ multiplex PCR. This table has about 6,000 clones, approximately 80% appearing once. Sequencing was carried out using FFPE lung adenocarcinoma in situ tissue. These receptors were taken from a donor older than 65 with lung adenocarcinoma. Each CDR3 is given with its conserved first and last residue. The D gene is left open where the match is weak.

>TRBD2|TRBJ2-7|TRBV11-2
TGTGCCAGCAGCTTATCATGGGGGAGGGACGAGCAGTACTTC
CASSLSWGRDEQYF
>-|TRBJ1-2|TRBV5-1
TGCGCCAGCAGCTTGAGGCACGATAAGGGACAAGGCTACACCTTC
CASSLRHDKGQGYTF
>TRBD1|TRBJ1-3|TRBV27
TGTGCCAGCAGTACCTTGGACAGGATCTCTGGAAACACCATATATTTT
CASSTLDRISGNTIYF
>-|TRBJ2-3|TRBV5-6
TGTGCCAGCAGCCGAGACCAAAGGGTAGATACGCAGTATTTT
CASSRDQRVDTQYF
>-|TRBJ1-2|TRBV6-1
TGTGCCAGCAGTGACCCGGGACGGAGAGTTAATGGCTACACCTTC
CASSDPGRRVNGYTF
>-|TRBJ2-6|TRBV9
TGTGCCAGCAGCGTAGACTCCCTTCTGAGGGCCAACGTCCTGACTTTC
CASSVDSLLRANVLTF
>-|TRBJ2-6|TRBV5-4
TGTGCCAGCAGCTTGCTTTCCATCTCTGGGGCCAACGTCCTGACTTTC
CASSLLSISGANVLTF
>TRBD1|TRBJ1-1|TRBV9
TGTGCCAGTAGCGCGGGACAGGCGATGATGAACACTGAAGCTTTCTTT
CASSAGQAMMNTEAFF
>-|TRBJ2-1|TRBV7-3
TGTGCCAGCAGCGAAACTCCCTCCTACAATGAGCAGTTCTTC
CASSETPSYNEQFF
>TRBD1|TRBJ1-1|TRBV18
TGTGCCAGCTCGGAAAGACAGGGGGCGGCTGAAGCTTTCTTT
CASSERQGAAEAFF
>-|TRBJ2-2|TRBV15
TGTGCCACCAGCAGAAGGACCGCGAACACCGGGGAGCTGTTTTTT
CATSRRTANTGELFF
>TRBD2|TRBJ2-2|TRBV5-4
TGTGCCAGCAGCTTGGGGACTAGCGGTTCCACCGGGGAGCTGTTTTTT
CASSLGTSGSTGELFF
>-|TRBJ2-3|TRBV19
TGTGCCAGCAAGTGGGCGTCCACAGATACGCAGTATTTT
CASKWASTDTQYF
>-|TRBJ2-5|TRBV20-1
TGCAGTGCTAGTCCTGAGGAGACCCAGTACTTC
CSASPEETQYF